Here is one TCR beta chain with its context. This specimen comes from a study of T cell clonotyping in hematopoietic cell transplantation. The CDR3 is 14 residues long. Unmatched junction bases numbered 6, after V lost 1 base and J lost 7 bases. The germline CDR1 and CDR2 sequences are LNHDA and SQIVND (reference sequence). Data came from immunoSEQ multiplex PCR; TCRdb stores just in-frame clones and leaves some out. Counted here are around 7,000 clones, 98% occurring once; the ten biggest clones make up roughly 0.64%. Here the sequenced sample was PBMCs, taken 30 days after allogeneic stem cell transplant. This clonotype was sampled from a male patient aged 60-70 years who had an allogeneic stem cell transplant from a related donor, so the T cells may come from the graft donor. Some clones in this sample may be carry-over from other donors' samples. V gene TRBV19 combines with J gene TRBJ1-1, with TRBD1 matching over 7 bases. Written as DNA, the CDR3 is TGTGCCAGTAGTATAGCGGGACAGTATGGTGAAGCTTTCTTT. Translated: CASSIAGQYGEAFF.